Shown below are 29 T cell receptor beta chains from a single sample sequenced in a study of metastatic and nonmetastatic thyroid tumors. No patient received treatment before thyroid surgery. TCRdb re-clonotyped the PCR reads via MiXCR. The sample gives approximately 20,000 clones, 20% to 25% of which show up once; over 15% is in the top ten. The source material was tumor tissue. Receptors originate from a female donor with papillary thyroid cancer or a benign thyroid nodule (not recorded which). Some clones in this sample may be carry-over from other donors' samples.

This clone has ten or more counts. The chain has TRBV20-1 and TRBJ1-3; D remains unclear. This CDR3 spans 13 amino acids. V lost 3 bases to trimming and J lost 2 bases, with 8 bases between them. Germline CDR1 reads DFQATT; CDR2 reads SNEGSKA (reference sequence). The CDR3 DNA sequence: TGCAGTGCTAGGAAGTCTCCTGGAAACACCATATATTTT. Protein sequence: CSARKSPGNTIYF.

The sample holds many counts of this clone. The rearrangement joins TRBV7-6 to TRBJ2-1; D is undetermined. The germline CDR1 and CDR2 sequences are SGHVS and FNYEAQ. The CDR3 is 15 amino acids. The V and J ends lost 3 bases and 0 bases respectively, with 9 bases between them. The CDR3 region has the DNA TGTGCCAGCAGCTTTGGCGATAGCTCCTACAATGAGCAGTTCTTC. The encoded protein is CASSFGDSSYNEQFF. Full variable domain (remainder filled in from reference TRBV7-6 and TRBJ2-1): GAGVSQSPRYKVTKRGQDVALRCDPISGHVSLYWYRQALGQGPEFLTYFNYEAQQDKSGLPNDRFSAERPEGSISTLTIQRTEQRDSAMYRCASSFGDSSYNEQFFGPGTRLTVL.

V gene TRBV20-1 combines with J gene TRBJ1-2, with TRBD1 matching 7 bases. Germline CDR1 reads DFQATT; CDR2 reads SNEGSKA (reference sequence). The CDR3 spans 13 residues. With V trimmed by 4 bases and J by 8 bases, 10 bases remained unmatched. The CDR3 protein is CSATTGFEGGYTF. CDR3 in DNA: TGCAGTGCTACGACAGGGTTTGAAGGGGGCTACACCTTC.

This clone was seen at least ten times. V is TRBV3-1 and J is TRBJ2-3, with D tentatively TRBD2 (6 bases). V was clipped by 0 bases and J by 13 bases, with 14 bases between them. CDR3 length: 13 amino acids. Looked up from germline, CDR1 is LGHDT and CDR2 is YNNKEL (reference sequence). In DNA, the CDR3 is TGTGCCAGCAGCCAAGATAGGTCTAGCGCAAAGTATTTT. Translation gives CASSQDRSSAKYF.

The chain is built from TRBV20-1 and TRBJ2-7, with TRBD2 matching over 7 bases. The CDR3 has 15 amino acids. J gave up 3 bases and V 4 bases, and 12 bases lay outside the gene matches. Germline V gene data show CDR1 as DFQATT and CDR2 as SNEGSKA (reference sequence). CDR3 residues: CSANSNRDYNYEQYF. CDR3 bases: TGCAGTGCTAACTCAAACCGGGACTACAACTACGAGCAGTACTTC.

This clone was detected only a few times. The chain joins TRBV28 to TRBJ2-1, with a weak D call TRBD2 (6 bases). Germline CDR1 and CDR2: MDHEN and SYDVKM. The CDR3 consists of 12 residues. Trimming pared 10 bases from V and 9 bases from J, leaving 16 bases between. The DNA for the CDR3 is TGTGCCACACACCGGGAGAGAGGTGAGCAGTTCTTC. Translating it yields CATHRERGEQFF. The variable domain in full, completed from reference TRBV28 and TRBJ2-1, reads DVKVTQSSRYLVKRTGEKVFLECVQDMDHENMFWYRQDPGLGLRLIYFSYDVKMKEKGDIPEGYSVSREKKERFSLILESASTNQTSMYLCATHRERGEQFFGPGTRLTVL.

There are many counts of this clone. The rearrangement links TRBV3-1 to TRBJ1-4; maybe TRBD1 (5 bases). V lost 4 bases, J lost 16 bases, and 19 bases lay in between. This CDR3 region has 13 residues. Looked up from germline, CDR1 is LGHDT and CDR2 is YNNKEL (reference sequence). The CDR3 nucleotides read TGTGCCAGCAGCCCGGGGGGGATGTTTCCGTCGTTTTTT. Its translation is CASSPGGMFPSFF. Using reference TRBV3-1 and TRBJ1-4 for the parts outside the CDR3, the full variable domain is DTAVSQTPKYLVTQMGNDKSIKCEQNLGHDTMYWYKQDSKKFLKIMFSYNNKELIINETVPNRFSPKSPDKAHLNLHINSLELGDSAVYFCASSPGGMFPSFFGSGTQLSVL.

This clone was found many times. The chain combines TRBV20-1 with TRBJ2-5, with D possibly TRBD1 on 6 matching bases. The ends were cut back, 3 bases at V and 3 bases at J, with 14 bases in the middle. Per the germline V gene, CDR1 is DFQATT and CDR2 is SNEGSKA (reference sequence). CDR3 length equals 14 residues. This CDR3 is CSASSRAGEETQYF. CDR3 sequence (DNA): TGCAGTGCTAGTTCGCGGGCAGGGGAAGAGACCCAGTACTTC.

This clone qualifies as medium-sized. The V and J genes are TRBV3-1 and TRBJ1-1, with 7 bases that match TRBD1. CDR3 length equals 13 residues. J was trimmed by 7 bases and V by 5 bases; bases with no gene match: 7. Germline V CDR1 and CDR2: LGHDT, YNNKEL (reference sequence). CDR3 protein: CASSNPGGNEAFF. The CDR3 DNA reads TGTGCCAGCAGCAACCCAGGGGGGAATGAAGCTTTCTTT.

This clone was counted at least ten times. The chain recombines TRBV28 with TRBJ2-1; 9 nucleotides match TRBD1. The germline gives CDR1 MDHEN, CDR2 SYDVKM. The CDR3 totals 15 residues. Trimming at V came to 2 bases and at J to 12 bases, leaving 11 bases not matched to a gene. DNA for the CDR3: TGTGCCAGCAGTTTAGGGGGACAGGGTAGACTGACGCAGTTCTTC. Protein product: CASSLGGQGRLTQFF.

The table lists this clone with many counts. The chain's CDR3 is CASGISGRARGYTF. The CDR3, as DNA: TGCGCCAGCGGCATCAGTGGAAGGGCTCGCGGCTACACCTTC. This chain uses TRBV5-1 with TRBJ1-2; D remains unclear. The CDR3 contains 14 residues. Germline lookup yields CDR1 SGHRS and CDR2 YFSETQ. V lost 7 bases and J 8 bases, leaving 21 bases between the germline ends.

This clone has only one observation. The CDR3 bases are TGCAGTGCTCAAGACCGGGACAGGGGAGTGAAGACCCAGTACTTC. Protein product: CSAQDRDRGVKTQYF. The chain has TRBV20-1 and TRBJ2-5, with TRBD1 matching over 10 bases. The CDR3 runs 15 residues. Per germline, CDR1 DFQATT and CDR2 SNEGSKA (reference sequence). Germline trimming cut 5 bases from V and 6 bases from J; bases unmatched to any gene: 12.

Remarks on this clone: Germline and junction disagree at one end, which may indicate a read error. The gene calls are TRBV30 and TRBJ1-2; 8 nucleotides agree with TRBD1. In germline, CDR1 is GTSNPN, CDR2 SVGIG (reference sequence). This CDR3 contains 13 residues. The CDR3 loop reads CAWSVGTGGGYTF. The DNA of the CDR3 is TGTGCATGGAGTGTAGGTACAGGGGGTGGCTACACCTTC.

This clone was counted ten times or more. The chain employs TRBV28 and TRBJ2-1, with 11 bases identical to TRBD2. Germline CDR1 and CDR2: MDHEN and SYDVKM. This CDR3 has 16 amino acids. J was trimmed by 4 bases and V by 6 bases; bases with no gene match: 8. This CDR3 is CASSAPGLAVYNEQFF. The CDR3 region has the DNA TGTGCCAGCAGCGCACCGGGACTAGCGGTTTACAATGAGCAGTTCTTC. The full variable domain, its missing parts supplied by reference TRBV28 and TRBJ2-1, is DVKVTQSSRYLVKRTGEKVFLECVQDMDHENMFWYRQDPGLGLRLIYFSYDVKMKEKGDIPEGYSVSREKKERFSLILESASTNQTSMYLCASSAPGLAVYNEQFFGPGTRLTVL.

This clone was counted at least ten times. This could be a read error, since a much larger clone is one nucleotide away. Distinct nucleotide sequences in the sample also encode this CDR3. The V and J genes are TRBV5-1 and TRBJ2-3; D is unclear. The CDR3 sequence is 14 residues long. Between the trimmed V and J ends, which lost 1 base and 0 bases, there was a span of 6 bases. CDR1 is SGHRS and CDR2 is YFSETQ in the germline V gene. CDR3 sequence reads: CASSLSTSTDTQYF. The CDR3 region has the DNA TGCGCCAGCAGCTTGTCGACGAGCACAGATACGCAGTATTTT.

Points on this clone: At one end, the junction sequence differs from germline, possibly due to a read error. V and J are TRBV27 and TRBJ2-7, with 14 positions matching TRBD2. The CDR3 consists of 17 residues. CDR1 MNHEY and CDR2 SMNVEV come from the germline V gene (reference sequence). For the CDR3, the DNA is TGTGCCAGCGGTTTATTGACTAGCGGGAGGGCCCCCTACGAGCAGTACTTC. Its protein is CASGLLTSGRAPYEQYF.

There are a few counts of this clone. This sequence joins TRBV6-1 and TRBJ2-7; 13 bases align to TRBD2. Looked up from germline, CDR1 is MNHNS and CDR2 is SASEGT. The CDR3 totals 15 residues. Germline trimming cut 6 bases from V and 0 bases from J; bases unmatched to any gene: 2. CDR3: CASSRTSGGSYEQYF. CDR3 DNA: TGTGCCAGCAGCCGGACTAGCGGGGGCTCCTACGAGCAGTACTTC.

This clone was detected many times. In DNA form, the CDR3 reads TGTGCCAGCAGCTCCCTAGACAGGGTATCCTATGGCTACACCTTC. Protein: CASSSLDRVSYGYTF. The V call is TRBV7-9, the J call TRBJ1-2, with TRBD1 identical over 7 bases. The CDR3 contains 15 residues. From germline, CDR1 is SEHNR and CDR2 FQNEAQ (reference sequence). Trimming at V came to 4 bases and at J to 4 bases, leaving 9 bases not matched to a gene.

Ten or more counts support this clone. The chain couples TRBV11-2 to TRBJ1-3; D not certain. The CDR3 is 12 amino acids. V was trimmed by 7 bases and J by 4 bases, leaving 8 bases between them. CDR1 and CDR2 from the germline V gene are SGHAT and FQNNGV. In nucleotides, the CDR3 is TGTGCCAGCACCAATCCCGGAAACACCATATATTTT. It translates to CASTNPGNTIYF.

This clone was seen repeatedly, ten times or more. The rearrangement uses TRBV11-2 and TRBJ1-2, with TRBD1 identical over 8 bases. The CDR3 length is 15 residues. Per the germline V gene, CDR1 is SGHAT and CDR2 is FQNNGV. With 3 bases clipped from V and 3 bases from J, the junction kept 6 bases outside the gene matches. The CDR3 coding sequence is TGTGCCAGCAGCTTCCATTCGACAGGGGACTATGGCTACACCTTC. Its translation is CASSFHSTGDYGYTF.

This clone came up many times. The J gene is TRBJ2-2, the V gene TRBV28; D is unclear. V dropped 7 bases and J dropped 1 base, with 7 bases sitting between them. This CDR3 has 13 residues. Per germline, CDR1 MDHEN and CDR2 SYDVKM. The CDR3 bases are TGTGCCAGCATGCAGCAGAACACCGGGGAGCTGTTTTTT. Its translation is CASMQQNTGELFF.

The sample holds a few counts of this clone. The chain combines TRBV28 with TRBJ1-1; D is unresolved. The CDR3 length is 13 residues. V was cut by 6 bases and J by 1 base, with 9 bases left in between. Germline values: CDR1 MDHEN, CDR2 SYDVKM. The CDR3 sequence is CASRIFGNTEAFF. CDR3 coding DNA: TGTGCCAGCAGGATCTTCGGGAACACTGAAGCTTTCTTT.

In this sample, this clone turned up many times. The chain combines TRBV2 with TRBJ2-7; unclear D gene. The V end was cut by 2 bases, the J end by 9 bases, with 17 bases between. CDR3 length equals 14 residues. Looked up from germline, CDR1 is SNHLY and CDR2 is FYNNEI. Here the CDR3 reads CASSELVLETRQYF. In nucleotides, the CDR3 is TGTGCCAGCAGTGAATTGGTATTAGAGACGCGGCAGTACTTC.

The V and J genes are TRBV5-1 and TRBJ2-3; the match to TRBD1 covers 9 bases. Germline loops: CDR1 SGHRS, CDR2 YFSETQ. After removal of 0 bases from V and 2 bases from J, the junction contained 4 bases not matched to a gene. This CDR3 spans 16 amino acids. In DNA form, the CDR3 reads TGCGCCAGCAGCTTGGCCGGACAGGGGTTCACAGATACGCAGTATTTT. Translation: CASSLAGQGFTDTQYF.

The table lists this clone with many counts. The V call is TRBV29-1, the J call TRBJ1-2; D not certain. The CDR3 extends over 15 amino acids. Germline V gene data show CDR1 as SQVTM and CDR2 as ANQGSEA. V lost 2 bases to trimming and J lost 5 bases, with 18 bases between them. Here the CDR3 DNA reads TGCAGCGTTGAATACCCGACTCGGACGGCATATGGCTACACCTTC. Translation: CSVEYPTRTAYGYTF.

This clone has ten or more counts. One end of the junction fails to match germline, which may point to a read error. The J gene is TRBJ2-3, the V gene TRBV27; D is uncertain. The CDR3 consists of 15 residues. Germline V gene data show CDR1 as MNHEY and CDR2 as SMNVEV (reference sequence). The CDR3 spells CVSSPELIFTDTQYF. The CDR3 DNA reads TGTGTCAGCAGTCCGGAACTAATTTTCACAGATACGCAGTATTTT.

This clone was seen many times. V gene TRBV20-1 combines with J gene TRBJ1-5; the match to TRBD1 covers 7 bases. The CDR3 has 13 amino acids. The germline V gene has CDR1 DFQATT and CDR2 SNEGSKA (reference sequence). V lost 3 bases and J lost 5; bases outside the gene matches: 4. This CDR3 is CSASEGADQPQHF. In nucleotides, the CDR3 is TGCAGTGCTAGCGAGGGGGCTGATCAGCCCCAGCATTTT.

This clone has a handful of counts. The chain is built from TRBV28 and TRBJ2-7; 8 bases fit TRBD2. Germline CDR1 is MDHEN and CDR2 is SYDVKM. The CDR3 is made up of 14 amino acids. V lost 6 bases and J lost 6; bases outside the gene matches: 10. This chain's CDR3 is CASRSGTRFLEQYF. The DNA of the CDR3 is TGTGCCAGCAGGTCCGGGACTAGGTTCCTCGAGCAGTACTTC.

The chain links TRBV4-3 to TRBJ2-7; 8 positions agree with TRBD1. The CDR3 is 16 amino acids. The germline gives CDR1 LGHNA, CDR2 YSLEER. V shed 0 bases and J 4 bases; nucleotides not matched to a gene: 8. The CDR3 region is CASSQDPSGQGYEQYF. The CDR3 region has the DNA TGCGCCAGCAGCCAAGATCCCTCCGGACAGGGATACGAGCAGTACTTC.